This T cell receptor beta chain was profiled in a study of blood T cell repertoires in COVID-19. About the research overall: Researchers got acute and convalescent COVID-19 samples from the United States, Italy and Spain.

Germline assignment: CDR1 ENHRY and CDR2 SYGVKD. V lost 5 bases and J lost 2; bases outside the gene matches: 3. This CDR3 is built from 15 residues. Per the authors' pipeline: Nucleated cell number was recorded as an estimate derived from reference gene primer amplification. Generated by immunoSEQ multiplex PCR, the TCRdb table keeps only in-frame clones and is missing some. V, J and clone size were drawn from that table, and D and trimming were deduced from the DNA. Among 79,000 or so clones listed, about 85% were seen once. J is TRBJ2-2 and V is TRBV10-3, with 9 bases matching TRBD1. The sequenced sample was peripheral blood. The receptor's source is a man aged 55 to 70 with COVID-19, enrolled during active disease. CDR3 nucleotides: TGTGCCATCAGTCGGGACAGGGCAAACACCGGGGAGCTGTTTTTT. The encoded protein is CAISRDRANTGELFF.